The present TCR beta chain was sequenced within a study of spatial heterogeneity in lung cancer (dated by TCRdb to the late 2010s). About the study as a whole: More beta-chain than alpha-chain transcripts were consistently detected, likely reflecting higher beta-chain transcript abundance. In the raw uncorrected reads, each unique combination of TCR and UMI appeared more than ten times on average. The study quantitatively compared TCR alpha and beta repertoires across multiple tumor regions, matched nontumor lung and blood in non-small cell lung cancer. TCR repertoire features were related to nonsynonymous mutation counts determined by whole-exome sequencing of tumor tissue. Both alpha and beta chains were TCR-sequenced in approximately 200 tumor regions, some 64 matched nontumor lung samples and some 56 PBMC samples obtained at surgery. The investigation overall reported the following: Ubiquitous expanded tumor TCRs showed up in blood more often at tumor resection than at routine follow-up. Additional single-cell paired TCR alpha and beta sequencing was considered necessary to confirm, at a functional level, the hypothesis that regional TCRs recognize regional mutations.

This clonotype was recorded at least ten times. Its antigen has not been determined. Qualities for individual bases were not recorded, and no much larger clone is one base off. Library method: 5' RACE. Sequencing was performed on a NextSeq 500. In the TCR library protocol, a unique molecular identifier was attached to each TCR cDNA molecule so that PCR and sequencing errors could be corrected. On the study's bioinformatics: Decombinator tools were used for TCR identification, UMI-based error correction and CDR3 extraction. TCRs above a frequency of 2 per 1,000, corresponding to the top 1% of the tumor frequency distribution, were defined as expanded. Each repertoire was subsampled 100 times to 5,000 TCRs, after which Renyi diversity was computed with the R vegan package. CDR3 similarity networks were constructed using string-kernel similarity of amino acid triplets, with links drawn between CDR3s whose pairwise similarity was above 0.82. TCRdb reprocessed the public reads (quality trimming at Q25 with fastp, clone calling with MiXCR) and kept in-frame beta chains. One record per CDR3 amino acid sequence lists the most common genes and DNA. Clone size and V and J calls follow TCRdb, not the original study. A total of tens of thousands of distinct CDR3 sequences appear in this sample, roughly 3% of them only once. Around 26% of the sample goes to the ten largest clones.

After removal of 7 bases from V and 3 bases from J, the junction retains 7 bases not matched to a gene. The CDR3, cysteine through phenylalanine, is 15 amino acids long. Only the CDR3 DNA is retained, 45 bases long and in frame from the first base. The sample's time point label is to be understood as: sample taken at primary tumor resection. TCR sequencing used whole RNA extracted from tumor and nontumor lung tissue, or from cryopreserved PBMC samples, without cell sorting. Donors were some 67 patients with early-stage, untreated non-small cell lung cancer from the lung TRACERx cohort. Only patients for whom sufficient RNA was available from at least two tumor regions were selected for TCR sequencing.

Recombination linked TRBV23-1 to TRBJ2-3; 10 central bases correspond to TRBD2. TRBV23-1 is sorted into the ORF group, with uncertain function. The TCR was taken from a female donor with early-stage non-small cell lung cancer. Sequenced here: PBMCs, sampled at surgery. The CDR3: CASTPGLAITDTQYF. The nucleotides read TGCGCCAGCACCCCGGGACTAGCGATTACAGATACGCAGTATTTT.